These 5 T cell receptor beta chains share one sample of origin, sequenced in a study of chemoradiotherapy in HPV16-positive cancers (dated 2022 in TCRdb). The protocol used for the library was the immunoSEQ multiplex PCR assay. TCRdb limited this immuneACCESS table to in-frame rearrangements with V and J called. A share of clones is missing; checked studies link under half to unresolved V genes, and the rest is unexplained. Here the sample has about 8,900 clones; 85% occur a single time. The ten largest clones represent approximately 3.1% of the sample. The input for sequencing was tumor tissue, taken from a patient who underwent chemoradiotherapy. These TCRs come from a human donor with HPV-associated anogenital cancer.

V usage is TRBV28 and J usage is TRBJ2-6, with D perhaps given as TRBD1 or TRBD2 (6 bases each). The CDR3 loop spans 16 amino acids. V was shortened by 5 bases and J by 0 bases, with 11 bases between the two germline ends. The germline gives CDR1 MDHEN, CDR2 SYDVKM. The CDR3 protein is CASSRGGSSGANVLTF. In DNA form, the CDR3 reads TGTGCCAGCAGTAGAGGGGGGAGCTCTGGGGCCAACGTCCTGACTTTC. Full variable domain (remainder filled in from reference TRBV28 and TRBJ2-6): DVKVTQSSRYLVKRTGEKVFLECVQDMDHENMFWYRQDPGLGLRLIYFSYDVKMKEKGDIPEGYSVSREKKERFSLILESASTNQTSMYLCASSRGGSSGANVLTFGAGSRLTVL.

The chain couples TRBV11-2 to TRBJ1-1; no clear D. This CDR3 has 13 amino acids. The V gene lost 1 base and the J gene lost 8 bases, with 11 bases spanning the gap. Germline assignment: CDR1 SGHAT and CDR2 FQNNGV. CDR3 sequence (DNA): TGTGCCAGCAGCTTAGCCCCCACGAGGGAAGCTTTCTTT. Amino acid sequence: CASSLAPTREAFF.

The chain has TRBV6-6 and TRBJ1-1; weak D call: TRBD1 (5 bases). Per germline, CDR1 MNHNY and CDR2 SVGAGI (reference sequence). The CDR3 spans 13 residues. Trimming took off 4 bases at V and 0 bases at J, with 6 bases between the two ends. The CDR3 region is CASSWGLNTEAFF. Written as DNA, the CDR3 is TGTGCCAGCAGTTGGGGCTTGAACACTGAAGCTTTCTTT.

The gene calls are TRBV6-5 and TRBJ2-5; D not resolved. The CDR3 runs 13 residues. Germline V gives CDR1 MNHEY, CDR2 SVGAGI. V shed 7 bases and J shed 2 bases, with 11 bases lying between them. The CDR3 bases are TGTGCCAGCACAAGGGTTCGGCAAGAGACCCAGTACTTC. Translating gives CASTRVRQETQYF.

This chain connects TRBV5-6 to TRBJ2-5; D ambiguous. Germline V gene lookup returns CDR1 SGHDT and CDR2 YYEEEE. V shed 4 bases and J shed 3 bases, with 10 bases lying between them. The CDR3 totals 13 residues. The CDR3 reads CASSGFSKETQYF. The CDR3 region has the DNA TGTGCCAGCAGCGGGTTTTCCAAAGAGACCCAGTACTTC.